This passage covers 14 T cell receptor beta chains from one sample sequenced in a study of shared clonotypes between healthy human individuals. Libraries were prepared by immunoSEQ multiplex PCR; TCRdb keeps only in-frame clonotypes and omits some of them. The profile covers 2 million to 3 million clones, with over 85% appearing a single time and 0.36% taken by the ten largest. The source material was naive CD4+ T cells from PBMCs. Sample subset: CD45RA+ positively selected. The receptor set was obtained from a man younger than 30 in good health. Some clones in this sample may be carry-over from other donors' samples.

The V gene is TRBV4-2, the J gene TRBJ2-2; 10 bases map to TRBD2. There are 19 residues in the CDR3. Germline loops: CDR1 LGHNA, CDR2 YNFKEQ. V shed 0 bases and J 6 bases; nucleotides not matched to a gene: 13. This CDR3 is CASSQEPPQAGGPPGELFF. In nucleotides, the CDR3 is TGTGCCAGCAGCCAAGAACCCCCTCAAGCGGGAGGGCCTCCCGGGGAGCTGTTTTTT.

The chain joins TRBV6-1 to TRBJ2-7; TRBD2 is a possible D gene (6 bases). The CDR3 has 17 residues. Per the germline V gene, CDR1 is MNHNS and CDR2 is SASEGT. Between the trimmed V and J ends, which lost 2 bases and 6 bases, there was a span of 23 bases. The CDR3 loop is CASSEWGGIHGNCEQYF. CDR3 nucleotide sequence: TGTGCCAGCAGTGAATGGGGCGGGATACATGGGAACTGCGAGCAGTACTTC.

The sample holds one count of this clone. CDR3 loop: CASSQDWRPWGSNEQFF. As DNA, the CDR3 is TGTGCCAGCAGCCAAGATTGGAGGCCCTGGGGAAGCAATGAGCAGTTCTTC. The V gene is TRBV14, the J gene TRBJ2-1; TRBD2 might be the D (5 bases). Trimming removed 0 bases at V and 6 bases at J, with 18 bases between. CDR3 length: 17 amino acids. Germline CDR1 SGHDN, CDR2 FVKESK.

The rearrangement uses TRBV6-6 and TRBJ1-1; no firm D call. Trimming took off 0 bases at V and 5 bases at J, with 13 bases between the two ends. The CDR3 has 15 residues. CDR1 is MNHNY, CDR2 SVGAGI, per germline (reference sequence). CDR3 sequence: CASSYSGGFKTEAFF. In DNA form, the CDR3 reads TGTGCCAGCAGTTACTCGGGCGGTTTCAAGACTGAAGCTTTCTTT.

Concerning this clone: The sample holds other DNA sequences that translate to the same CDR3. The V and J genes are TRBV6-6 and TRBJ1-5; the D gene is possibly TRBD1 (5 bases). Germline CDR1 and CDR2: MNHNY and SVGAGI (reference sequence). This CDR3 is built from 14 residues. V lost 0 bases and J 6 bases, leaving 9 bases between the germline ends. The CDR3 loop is CASSYSGVGQPQHF. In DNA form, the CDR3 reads TGTGCCAGCAGTTACTCGGGGGTGGGTCAGCCCCAGCATTTT.

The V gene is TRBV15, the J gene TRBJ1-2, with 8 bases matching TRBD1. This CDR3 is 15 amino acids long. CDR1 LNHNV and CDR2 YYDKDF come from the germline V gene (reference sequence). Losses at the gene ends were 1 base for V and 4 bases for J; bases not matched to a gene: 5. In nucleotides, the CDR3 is TGTGCCACCAGCAGAGTAACAGGGGGAGTCTATGGCTACACCTTC. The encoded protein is CATSRVTGGVYGYTF. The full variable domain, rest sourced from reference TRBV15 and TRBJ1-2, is DAMVIQNPRYQVTQFGKPVTLSCSQTLNHNVMYWYQQKSSQAPKLLFHYYDKDFNNEADTPDNFQSRRPNTSFCFLDIRSPGLGDTAMYLCATSRVTGGVYGYTFGSGTRLTVV.

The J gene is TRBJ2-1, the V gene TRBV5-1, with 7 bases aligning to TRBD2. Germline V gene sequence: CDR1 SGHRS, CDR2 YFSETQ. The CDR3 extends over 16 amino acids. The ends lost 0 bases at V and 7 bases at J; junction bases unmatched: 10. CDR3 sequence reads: CASSLVAGVPWNEQFF. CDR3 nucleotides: TGCGCCAGCAGCTTGGTTGCGGGAGTCCCCTGGAATGAGCAGTTCTTC.

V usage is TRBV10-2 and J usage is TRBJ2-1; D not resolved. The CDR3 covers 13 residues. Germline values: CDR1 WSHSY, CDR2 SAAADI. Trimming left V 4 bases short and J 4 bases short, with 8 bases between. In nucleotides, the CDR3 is TGCGCCAGCAGTGTACAGCTATACAATGAGCAGTTCTTC. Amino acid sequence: CASSVQLYNEQFF.

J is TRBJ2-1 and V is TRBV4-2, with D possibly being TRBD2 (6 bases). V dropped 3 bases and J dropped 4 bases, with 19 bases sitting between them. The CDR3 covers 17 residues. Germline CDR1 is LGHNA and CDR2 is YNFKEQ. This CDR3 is CASSQGLSGTEYNEQFF. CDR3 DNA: TGTGCCAGCAGCCAGGGACTCTCCGGGACTGAGTACAATGAGCAGTTCTTC.

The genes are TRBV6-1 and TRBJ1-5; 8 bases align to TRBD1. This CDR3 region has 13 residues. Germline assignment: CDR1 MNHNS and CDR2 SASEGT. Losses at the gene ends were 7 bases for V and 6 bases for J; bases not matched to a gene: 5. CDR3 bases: TGTGCCAGCACCCTAGACAGGGGTCAGCCCCAGCATTTT. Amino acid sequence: CASTLDRGQPQHF.

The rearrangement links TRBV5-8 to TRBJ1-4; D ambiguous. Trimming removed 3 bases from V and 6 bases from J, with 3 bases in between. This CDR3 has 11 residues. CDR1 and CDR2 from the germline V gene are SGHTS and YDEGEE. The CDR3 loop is CASSSYEKLFF. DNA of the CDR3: TGTGCCAGCAGCTCCTATGAAAAACTGTTTTTT.

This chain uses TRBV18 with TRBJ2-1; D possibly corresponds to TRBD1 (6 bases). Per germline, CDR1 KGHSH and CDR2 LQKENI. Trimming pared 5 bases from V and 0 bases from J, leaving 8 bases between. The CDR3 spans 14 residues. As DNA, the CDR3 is TGTGCCAGCTCAACCAGGGGCTCCTACAATGAGCAGTTCTTC. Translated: CASSTRGSYNEQFF.

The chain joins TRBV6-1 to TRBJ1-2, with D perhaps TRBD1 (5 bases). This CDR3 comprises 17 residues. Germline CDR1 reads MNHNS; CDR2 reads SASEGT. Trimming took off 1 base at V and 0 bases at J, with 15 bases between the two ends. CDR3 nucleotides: TGTGCCAGCAGTGAAGGACGGTGGGGGATTTCTAACTATGGCTACACCTTC. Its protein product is CASSEGRWGISNYGYTF.

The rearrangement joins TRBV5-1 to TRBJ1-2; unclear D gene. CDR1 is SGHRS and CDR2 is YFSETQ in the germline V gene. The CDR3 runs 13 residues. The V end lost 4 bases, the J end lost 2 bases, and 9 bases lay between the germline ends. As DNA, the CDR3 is TGCGCCAGCAGCCCTCCAAGCAACTATGGCTACACCTTC. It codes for CASSPPSNYGYTF. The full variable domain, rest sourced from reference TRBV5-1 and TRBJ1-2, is KAGVTQTPRYLIKTRGQQVTLSCSPISGHRSVSWYQQTPGQGLQFLFEYFSETQRNKGNFPGRFSGRQFSNSRSEMNVSTLELGDSALYLCASSPPSNYGYTFGSGTRLTVV.